The clone carrying this TCR beta chain rates as large. The sample originates from a study of neurological immune-mediated disorders. Described time point: technical triplicate 3. Sorted libraries used over 900,000 CD4+ or CD8+ T cells. One entry per CDR3 protein, called by TCRdb with MiXCR from the 5' RACE reads. In the table there are fewer than 35,000 distinct CDR3 sequences, less than 20% of which are singletons. This CDR3 spans 14 amino acids. Germline V gene sequence: CDR1 ENHRY, CDR2 SYGVKD. Losses at the gene ends were 6 bases for V and 2 bases for J; bases not matched to a gene: 4. The chain has TRBV10-3 and TRBJ2-1; 7 nucleotides match TRBD1. The sequenced material came from CD4+ T cells from blood. The receptor's source is a female donor with HTLV-1-associated myelopathy (HAM/TSP). CDR3 sequence reads: CAISTGVTYNEQFF. The CDR3 DNA reads as TGTGCCATCAGCACAGGGGTAACCTACAATGAGCAGTTCTTC.